This TCR beta chain was retrieved from a study of identical twins (dated by TCRdb to 2016 to 2018). Broadly, across the study: To test whether fetal clonotypes persist, this study deep-sequenced TCR alpha and beta repertoires from monozygotic twins, from unrelated adults of various ages, and from cord blood. To rule out contamination, the twin experiments were replicated at different times with different library preparation protocols.

A remark on this clonotype: Its antigen is still unknown. Qualities for individual bases were not recorded, and no much larger clone is one base off.

Receptors were amplified or captured by 5' RACE. These reads were obtained on an Illumina HiSeq 2000. A universal primer binding site was introduced by template switching, and a unique molecular identifier was present in the final cDNA, enabling accurate counting of TCR cDNA molecules. Specific primers in the conserved constant-segment region were used to synthesize first-strand cDNA for TCR alpha and beta chains. Each cDNA library was double barcoded, with a SMART-Mk sample barcode plus Illumina barcodes, to control for contamination. TruSeq adapter sequences, together with Illumina sample barcodes, were added in two successive PCR steps. The Illumina HiSeq platform was used with custom primers to sequence TCR alpha and beta cDNA libraries. On the study's bioinformatics: MiGEC processed the raw reads to extract unique molecular identifiers, while MiXCR was used to determine the CDR3 positions. For each individual, recombination models were inferred using an EM algorithm with the repgenHMM and IGoR tools. The analysis of shared clonotypes was done with the tcR package in R, with sharing normalized by the product of cloneset sizes. To study raw recombination without the effects of thymic and clonal selection, out-of-frame nonproductive sequences were analyzed. The raw public data were reprocessed by TCRdb itself: fastp quality trimming at Q25, MiXCR clonotype calling, in-frame beta chains only. Rows with one shared CDR3 protein collapse into an entry with the most common genes and DNA. These V and J calls rely on TCRdb rather than the paper's analysis. The sample table lists 450,000 to 600,000 distinct CDR3 sequences, 20% to 25% of them with a count of one. The ten largest account for around 0.48% of the sample.

V is shortened by 0 bases, J by 6 bases, and the region joining them spans 14 bases. From the germline V gene, CDR1 is SGHDN and CDR2 is FVKESK. Counted from cysteine to phenylalanine, this CDR3 has 16 amino acids. The CDR3 DNA has 48 bases and is translated from base 1. Every donor was a healthy Caucasian. The twin cohort consisted of three pairs of female monozygotic twins, all aged roughly 18 to 30 years. CD4+ and CD8+ T cell populations were isolated with positive isolation kits from Invitrogen. Points the paper makes about the study in general: Fewer insertions were carried by abundant cord blood beta clonotypes; a weaker similar trend was observed in young adult naive repertoires, while no such trend was observed in memory repertoires. In monozygotic twins, recombination models systematically underestimated out-of-frame TCR alpha sharing, but the models matched the sharing seen between unrelated individuals. Excess twin sharing in beta out-of-frame sequences was weaker because fewer shared sequences lowered the signal-to-noise ratio. Compared with coincidental sharing between unrelated individuals, out-of-frame TCR alpha sequences shared between twins showed an excess of sequences with low generation probability. Because the same donors could not be followed over many years, conclusions were based on cross-sectional statistical analysis. Zero-insertion analyses could be partly confounded by invariant T cells such as MAIT and iNKT, although diverse VJ usage argued against such confounding for most clonotypes.

These data were also reused for a study on yellow fever vaccine responses in identical twins. The second source states: The authors reported that the T cell response to vaccination in identical twins appeared partly convergent and partly personalized. In the study, vaccine-responding T cell clones were precisely tracked in identical twins.

In this chain, TRBV14 is recombined with TRBJ2-2; a confident D gene designation cannot be given. The sequenced sample consisted of CD4+ T cells sorted from blood. The sequence derives from a woman younger than 30 in good health. The nucleotide sequence reads as follows: TGTGCCAGCAGCCAAGAGTTAGGCCGCTTGTCCGGGGAGCTGTTTTTT. It encodes CASSQELGRLSGELFF.